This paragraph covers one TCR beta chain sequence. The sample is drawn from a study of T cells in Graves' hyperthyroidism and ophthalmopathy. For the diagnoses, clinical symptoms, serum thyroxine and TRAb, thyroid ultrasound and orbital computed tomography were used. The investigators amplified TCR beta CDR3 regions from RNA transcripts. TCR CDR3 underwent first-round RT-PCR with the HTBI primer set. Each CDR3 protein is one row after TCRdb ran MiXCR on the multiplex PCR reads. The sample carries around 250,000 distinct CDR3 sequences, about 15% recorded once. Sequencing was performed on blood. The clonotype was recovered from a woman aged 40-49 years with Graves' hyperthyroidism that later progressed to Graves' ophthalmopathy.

As DNA, the CDR3 is TGTGCCAGCAGTAAGCTAGCGGGGCTAGCCAAAAACATTCAGTACTTC. Protein: CASSKLAGLAKNIQYF. The chain joins TRBV27 to TRBJ2-4, with 9 positions matching TRBD2. Per the germline V gene, CDR1 is MNHEY and CDR2 is SMNVEV (reference sequence). V shed 5 bases, J shed 0 bases, and the junction held 5 bases outside the gene matches. The CDR3 is made up of 16 amino acids.